This T cell receptor beta chain came from a study of blood T cell repertoires in COVID-19. This clone was counted once. In the source study's methods: Reference gene primer amplification gave nucleated cell count estimates. The data were produced by immunoSEQ multiplex PCR, yet TCRdb's version contains in-frame clones alone and is incomplete. From that table come the V and J calls and clone size; the DNA was used to work out D and trimming. The table shows some 230,000 clones, with around 80% occurring only once. This CDR3 contains 16 residues. Germline V gives CDR1 SGHVS, CDR2 FQNEAQ. Trimming took 5 bases from V and 3 from J; bases not matched to a gene: 7. Individuals drawn from approximately 22 US areas were about 18 to 100 years old. Grouping used clinical history reported by participants in a survey and questionnaire. Cohort 3 donors were reported recovered after two negative PCRs, clearance, or symptom resolution.

The chain carries TRBV7-8 and TRBJ2-1, with TRBD2 matching 10 bases. The TCR was taken from a man in his forties who had recovered from COVID-19. The sequenced sample consisted of PBMCs or T cells enriched from blood (not recorded which). This CDR3 reads CASSAEGLAIYNEQFF. CDR3 bases: TGTGCCAGCAGCGCTGAGGGACTAGCGATCTACAATGAGCAGTTCTTC.